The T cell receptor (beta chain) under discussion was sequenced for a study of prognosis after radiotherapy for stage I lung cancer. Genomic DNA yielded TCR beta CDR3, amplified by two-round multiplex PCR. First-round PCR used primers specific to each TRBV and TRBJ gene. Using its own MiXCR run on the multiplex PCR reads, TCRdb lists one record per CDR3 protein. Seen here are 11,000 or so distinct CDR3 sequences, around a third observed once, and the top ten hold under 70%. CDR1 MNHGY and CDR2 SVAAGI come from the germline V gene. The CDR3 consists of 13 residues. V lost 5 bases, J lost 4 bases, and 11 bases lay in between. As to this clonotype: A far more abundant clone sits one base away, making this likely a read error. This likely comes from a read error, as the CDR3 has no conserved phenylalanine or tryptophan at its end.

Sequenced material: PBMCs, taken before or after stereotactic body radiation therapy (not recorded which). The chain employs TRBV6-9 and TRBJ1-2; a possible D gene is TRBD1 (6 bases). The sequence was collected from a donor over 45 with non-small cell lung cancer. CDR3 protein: CASSAGTSYGYTS. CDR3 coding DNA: TGTGCCAGCAGTGCCGGGACAAGCTATGGCTACACCTCC.